The 28 T cell receptor beta chains in this list originate from one sample, sequenced in a study of OX40 agonist ivuxolimab in advanced cancers. Some clones are missing from TCRdb's copy, which holds only in-frame ones; the method was immunoSEQ multiplex PCR. The sample includes about 59,000 clones, around nine tenths of them seen just once. The source material was CD4+ or CD8+ T cells sorted from blood, sampled in a trial of the OX40 agonist ivuxolimab. The receptor source for this set is an adult with an advanced solid tumor such as melanoma, head and neck, liver or kidney cancer.

The chain couples TRBV4-1 to TRBJ1-1; 8 bases match TRBD1. Germline V lookup: CDR1 MGHRA, CDR2 YSYEKL. J was trimmed by 5 bases and V by 0 bases; bases with no gene match: 5. This CDR3 contains 15 residues. CDR3 sequence (DNA): TGCGCCAGCAGCCAAGATTCAGGGGGCAGGACTGAAGCTTTCTTT. Translation gives CASSQDSGGRTEAFF.

The V call is TRBV28, the J call TRBJ1-1; possible D gene TRBD1, 5 bases. V was cut by 2 bases and J by 0 bases, with 10 bases left in between. The CDR3 covers 15 residues. CDR1 is MDHEN, CDR2 SYDVKM, per germline. The CDR3 DNA sequence: TGTGCCAGCAGTTTAAATCCAGGGATGAACACTGAAGCTTTCTTT. This codes for CASSLNPGMNTEAFF.

The chain employs TRBV6-5 and TRBJ2-7; weak D call: TRBD1 (6 bases). The V end was cut by 7 bases, the J end by 5 bases, with 18 bases between. The CDR3 length is 14 residues. The germline gives CDR1 MNHEY, CDR2 SVGAGI. The CDR3 spells CASNPRQGSDEQYF. For the CDR3, the DNA is TGTGCCAGCAACCCCCGCCAGGGGAGCGACGAGCAGTACTTC.

V usage is TRBV5-1 and J usage is TRBJ2-3; D not certain. The length of the CDR3 is 16 residues. Germline-derived CDR1 and CDR2 are SGHRS and YFSETQ. The V and J ends lost 1 base and 0 bases respectively, with 12 bases between them. CDR3 amino acids: CASSLPGGSSTDTQYF. CDR3 nucleotides: TGCGCCAGCAGCTTGCCTGGCGGTTCTAGCACAGATACGCAGTATTTT. The entire variable domain, with the rest obtained from reference TRBV5-1 and TRBJ2-3, is as follows: KAGVTQTPRYLIKTRGQQVTLSCSPISGHRSVSWYQQTPGQGLQFLFEYFSETQRNKGNFPGRFSGRQFSNSRSEMNVSTLELGDSALYLCASSLPGGSSTDTQYFGPGTRLTVL.

In regard to this clone: Other DNA sequences from this sample encode an identical CDR3 as well. The V call is TRBV7-9, the J call TRBJ1-1, with no clear D. The germline CDR1 and CDR2 sequences are SEHNR and FQNEAQ (reference sequence). V lost 3 bases and J 2 bases, leaving 7 bases between the germline ends. CDR3 length: 13 residues. CDR3 nucleotides: TGTGCCAGCAGCTTCCAGGAAAACACTGAAGCTTTCTTT. This sequence encodes CASSFQENTEAFF.

This clone has just one count. The chain is built from TRBV28 and TRBJ2-5, with a tentative D call TRBD2 (5 bases). The CDR3 is 12 residues long. Trimming cost V 7 bases and J 5 bases, with 11 bases left between them. From germline, CDR1 is MDHEN and CDR2 SYDVKM. CDR3 DNA: TGTGCCAGCACCAGGAGGACGGAGACCCAGTACTTC. Its protein product is CASTRRTETQYF.

The chain couples TRBV2 to TRBJ2-7, with D possibly being TRBD2 (5 bases). Trimming cost V 7 bases and J 3 bases, with 7 bases left between them. Germline lookup yields CDR1 SNHLY and CDR2 FYNNEI. The CDR3 is 11 residues long. The CDR3 bases are TGTGCCAGCACCGGAGGCTACGAGCAGTACTTC. Its translation: CASTGGYEQYF.

The chain couples TRBV27 to TRBJ2-5; D tentatively fits TRBD1 or TRBD2 (6 bases each). V was shortened by 5 bases and J by 5 bases, with 21 bases between the two germline ends. The germline CDR1 and CDR2 sequences are MNHEY and SMNVEV (reference sequence). This CDR3 spans 16 amino acids. DNA for the CDR3: TGTGCCAGCAGTCCAACGGTTTATGGGGGGCGGGAGACCCAGTACTTC. This encodes CASSPTVYGGRETQYF.

This rearrangement joins TRBV7-6 to TRBJ2-5; D unresolved. The CDR3 has 11 amino acids. The germline V gene encodes CDR1 SGHVS and CDR2 FNYEAQ. Trimming cost V 2 bases and J 2 bases, with 0 bases left between them. This chain's CDR3 is CASSLQETQYF. The DNA for the CDR3 is TGTGCCAGCAGCTTACAAGAGACCCAGTACTTC.

This chain links TRBV5-1 with TRBJ2-1; D remains unclear. The germline V gene encodes CDR1 SGHRS and CDR2 YFSETQ. V was shortened by 4 bases and J by 4 bases, with 9 bases between the two germline ends. The CDR3 has 13 residues. The CDR3 region is CASSRANYNEQFF. As DNA, the CDR3 is TGCGCCAGCAGCAGGGCTAATTACAATGAGCAGTTCTTC.

V usage is TRBV19 and J usage is TRBJ1-5; 8 bases are shared with TRBD1. This CDR3 has 15 amino acids. CDR1 and CDR2 (germline): LNHDA, SQIVND (reference sequence). V was pared by 5 bases and J by 2 bases, with 5 bases of the junction left unmatched. The CDR3 region is CASSGQGGGNQPQHF. The CDR3 DNA is TGTGCCAGTAGTGGACAGGGTGGGGGCAATCAGCCCCAGCATTTT.

This sequence joins TRBV19 and TRBJ2-3; D could derive from TRBD1 or TRBD2 (5 bases each). The CDR3 spans 16 residues. Germline CDR1 is LNHDA and CDR2 is SQIVND (reference sequence). V was clipped by 3 bases and J by 0 bases, with 13 bases between them. The DNA for the CDR3 is TGTGCCAGTAGTATGTTGAACGGGGCAAGCACAGATACGCAGTATTTT. It translates to CASSMLNGASTDTQYF. Using reference TRBV19 and TRBJ2-3 for the parts outside the CDR3, the full variable domain is DGGITQSPKYLFRKEGQNVTLSCEQNLNHDAMYWYRQDPGQGLRLIYYSQIVNDFQKGDIAEGYSVSREKKESFPLTVTSAQKNPTAFYLCASSMLNGASTDTQYFGPGTRLTVL.

CDR3 bases: TGTGCCAGCAGTTCGTCTAGCGGGAGTGTTGATACGCAGTATTTT. Amino acid sequence: CASSSSSGSVDTQYF. This sequence joins TRBV6-6 and TRBJ2-3, with 10 positions matching TRBD2. The CDR3 is 15 amino acids. Germline lookup yields CDR1 MNHNY and CDR2 SVGAGI (reference sequence). Trimming cost V 4 bases and J 6 bases; bases outside gene matches: 7.

This clone was seen a single time. The chain couples TRBV9 to TRBJ2-5; TRBD2 aligns across 7 bases. Trimming removed 0 bases from V and 2 bases from J; junction bases left unmatched: 4. CDR1 and CDR2 from the germline V gene are SGDLS and YYNGEE. The CDR3 runs to 15 residues. This chain's CDR3 is CASSVDPGGQETQYF. The DNA for the CDR3 is TGTGCCAGCAGCGTAGATCCGGGAGGTCAAGAGACCCAGTACTTC.

The chain carries TRBV5-8 and TRBJ2-7; TRBD2 is a possible D gene (5 bases). Germline V gives CDR1 SGHTS, CDR2 YDEGEE. This CDR3 is built from 11 residues. V gave up 10 bases and J gave up 6 bases, with 14 bases separating them. CDR3 amino acids: CAGGLLREQYF. CDR3 DNA sequence: TGTGCCGGTGGACTGCTTCGCGAGCAGTACTTC.

The V and J genes are TRBV2 and TRBJ2-5, with 16 nucleotides matching TRBD2. This CDR3 region has 18 residues. Germline CDR1 and CDR2: SNHLY and FYNNEI. With 4 bases clipped from V and 4 bases from J, the junction kept 9 bases outside the gene matches. The CDR3 DNA follows: TGTGCCAGCAGTGTGGGACTAGCGGGAGGGAGGGGGCCAGAGACCCAGTACTTC. Protein product: CASSVGLAGGRGPETQYF.

V and J are TRBV28 and TRBJ2-1, with a weak D call TRBD2 (5 bases). This CDR3 is 14 amino acids long. Germline V gives CDR1 MDHEN, CDR2 SYDVKM. V lost 7 bases to trimming and J lost 3 bases, with 13 bases between them. CDR3 nucleotide sequence: TGTGCCAGCACCCGAGGCGGGCTCTACAATGAGCAGTTCTTC. The encoded protein is CASTRGGLYNEQFF.

This rearrangement joins TRBV18 to TRBJ1-1; D not certain. Trimming cost V 3 bases and J 7 bases, with 15 bases left between them. The length of the CDR3 is 14 residues. CDR1 KGHSH and CDR2 LQKENI come from the germline V gene. The CDR3 DNA reads TGTGCCAGCTCACCTGGTGACGGGTTTTATGAAGCTTTCTTT. Protein sequence: CASSPGDGFYEAFF.

J is TRBJ2-1 and V is TRBV19; possible D gene TRBD1, 7 bases. This CDR3 spans 18 amino acids. Germline V gene sequence: CDR1 LNHDA, CDR2 SQIVND (reference sequence). V lost 3 bases and J lost 3, with 21 bases in between. The CDR3 reads CASSMEGAVEWIYNEQFF. For the CDR3, the DNA is TGTGCCAGTAGTATGGAGGGGGCAGTGGAGTGGATCTACAATGAGCAGTTCTTC.

This chain joins TRBV4-2 and TRBJ2-7, with D possibly TRBD2 on 7 matching bases. The CDR3 contains 13 residues. Looked up from germline, CDR1 is LGHNA and CDR2 is YNFKEQ. Trimming removed 8 bases from V and 6 bases from J, with 17 bases in between. CDR3 protein: CASSGAGAGEQYF. In nucleotides, the CDR3 is TGTGCCAGCTCGGGGGCGGGAGCCGGCGAGCAGTACTTC.

V and J are TRBV7-2 and TRBJ2-3; TRBD2 aligns across 12 bases. The CDR3 runs to 16 residues. V shed 5 bases, J shed 3 bases, and the junction held 6 bases outside the gene matches. Germline V gene sequence: CDR1 SGHTA, CDR2 FQGNSA. CDR3 coding DNA: TGTGCCAGCAGCCGAGGACTAGCGGGATTGACAGATACGCAGTATTTT. Its translation is CASSRGLAGLTDTQYF.

This chain joins TRBV5-4 and TRBJ2-2, with 7 bases that match TRBD1. Germline lookup yields CDR1 SGHNT and CDR2 YYREEE (reference sequence). Unmatched junction bases numbered 5, after V lost 2 bases and J lost 1 base. The CDR3 covers 16 residues. CDR3 region: CASSLRTGMNTGELFF. The CDR3 nucleotides are TGTGCCAGCAGCTTACGGACAGGAATGAACACCGGGGAGCTGTTTTTT.

The CDR3 DNA is TGTGCCAGCACCCTTTACCTGGGGGCTAGAGCGGTGAGGGGGAACACCGGGGAGCTGTTTTTT. Translation: CASTLYLGARAVRGNTGELFF. V and J are TRBV28 and TRBJ2-2; TRBD1 is a possible D gene (6 bases). The CDR3 has 21 amino acids. Trimming stripped 7 bases from V and 1 base from J, with 31 bases between. Looked up from germline, CDR1 is MDHEN and CDR2 is SYDVKM.

In this sample, this clone turned up once. V gene TRBV5-6 combines with J gene TRBJ2-3, with D perhaps matching TRBD1 (6 bases). The V end lost 4 bases, the J end lost 6 bases, and 18 bases lay between the germline ends. The CDR3 has 15 residues. Germline V gene sequence: CDR1 SGHDT, CDR2 YYEEEE. CDR3 amino acids: CASSRQGPWMDTQYF. CDR3 nucleotide sequence: TGTGCCAGCAGCCGCCAGGGGCCCTGGATGGATACGCAGTATTTT.

CDR3 residues: CATARSSGNNEQFF. The CDR3, as DNA: TGTGCCACCGCTCGGAGTAGCGGGAACAATGAGCAGTTCTTC. V usage is TRBV6-5 and J usage is TRBJ2-1; 8 bases are a match to TRBD2. The CDR3 runs to 14 residues. The V gene's germline CDR1 is MNHEY and CDR2 SVGAGI. Trimming removed 10 bases from V and 5 bases from J; junction bases left unmatched: 10.

The chain employs TRBV7-9 and TRBJ1-2; D remains unclear. CDR3 length: 14 amino acids. The germline V and J ends were trimmed by 10 bases and 1 base, with 16 bases remaining between them. CDR1 SEHNR and CDR2 FQNEAQ come from the germline V gene (reference sequence). CDR3 sequence: CATRIITSNYGYTF. CDR3 nucleotide sequence: TGTGCCACTCGGATCATCACGAGTAACTATGGCTACACCTTC.

The chain employs TRBV19 and TRBJ2-3, with a possible D match to TRBD1 (6 bases). Looked up from germline, CDR1 is LNHDA and CDR2 is SQIVND (reference sequence). Trimming removed 5 bases at V and 2 bases at J, with 14 bases between. The CDR3 covers 15 residues. The CDR3 loop is CASSPGTLTTDTQYF. DNA for the CDR3: TGTGCCAGTAGTCCCGGGACATTAACCACAGATACGCAGTATTTT.

The genes are TRBV14 and TRBJ2-1, with TRBD2 matching 8 bases. The V gene's germline CDR1 is SGHDN and CDR2 FVKESK. With V trimmed by 5 bases and J by 8 bases, 17 bases remained unmatched. This CDR3 is built from 17 residues. CDR3 residues: CASSNLGTGGGYDEQFF. CDR3 sequence (DNA): TGTGCCAGCAGCAATCTAGGCACGGGAGGGGGTTACGATGAGCAGTTCTTC.